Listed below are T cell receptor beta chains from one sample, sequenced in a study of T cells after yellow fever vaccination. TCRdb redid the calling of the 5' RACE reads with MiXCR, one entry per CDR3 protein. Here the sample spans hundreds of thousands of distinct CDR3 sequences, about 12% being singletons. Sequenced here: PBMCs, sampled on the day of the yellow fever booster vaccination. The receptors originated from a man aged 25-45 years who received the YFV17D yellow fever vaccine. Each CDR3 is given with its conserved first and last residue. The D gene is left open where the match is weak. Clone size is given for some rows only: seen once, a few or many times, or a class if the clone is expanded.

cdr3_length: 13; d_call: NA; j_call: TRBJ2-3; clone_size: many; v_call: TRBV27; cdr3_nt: TGTGCCAGCAGGGAGTTAGGAGAGGATACGCAGTATTTT; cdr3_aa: CASRELGEDTQYF
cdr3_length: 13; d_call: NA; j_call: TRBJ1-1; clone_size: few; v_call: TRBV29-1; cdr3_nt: TGCAGCGTGTACAATTTCGGACGGGATGGGGCTTTCTTT; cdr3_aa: CSVYNFGRDGAFF
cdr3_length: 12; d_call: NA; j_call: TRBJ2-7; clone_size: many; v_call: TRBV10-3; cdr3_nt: TGTGCCATCAGTGAGTCCGGGTACGAGCAGTACTTC; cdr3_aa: CAISESGYEQYF
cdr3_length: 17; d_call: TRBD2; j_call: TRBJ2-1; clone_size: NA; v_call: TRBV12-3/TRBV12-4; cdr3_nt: TGTGCCATCTGCCGCGGCTCGGGACTAGCGGGAGCCAATGAGCAGTTCTTC; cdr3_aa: CAICRGSGLAGANEQFF
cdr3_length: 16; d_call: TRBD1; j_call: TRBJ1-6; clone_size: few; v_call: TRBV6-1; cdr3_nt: TGTGCCAGCAGTGCGACAGGGTCGGGTTATAATTCACCCCTCCACTTT; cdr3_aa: CASSATGSGYNSPLHF
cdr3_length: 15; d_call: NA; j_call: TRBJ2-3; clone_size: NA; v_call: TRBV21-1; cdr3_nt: TGTGCCAGCAGCAAAGTCCTAGCGCGCACAGATACGCAGTATTTT; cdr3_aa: CASSKVLARTDTQYF
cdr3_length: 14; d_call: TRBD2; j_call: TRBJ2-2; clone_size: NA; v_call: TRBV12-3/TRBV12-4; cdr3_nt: TGTGCCAGCAGCTCGCTCGGGGGGGGCGGGGAGCTGTTTTTT; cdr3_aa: CASSSLGGGGELFF
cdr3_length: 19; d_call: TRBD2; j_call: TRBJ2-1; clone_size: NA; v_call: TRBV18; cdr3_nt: TGTGCCAGCTCACCCAGAACTCTAAAGACTAGCGGGAGTACTTATGAGCAGTTCTTC; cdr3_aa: CASSPRTLKTSGSTYEQFF
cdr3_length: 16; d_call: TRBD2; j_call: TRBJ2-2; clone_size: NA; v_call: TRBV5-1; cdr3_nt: TGCGCCAGCAGCTTGGACCCAGCGGGAGGCACCGGGGAGCTGTTTTTT; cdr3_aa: CASSLDPAGGTGELFF
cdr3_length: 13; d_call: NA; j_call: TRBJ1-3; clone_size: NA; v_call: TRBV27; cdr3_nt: TGTGCCAGCAGTCCTGGGCTGGGCTTCACCATATATTTT; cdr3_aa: CASSPGLGFTIYF
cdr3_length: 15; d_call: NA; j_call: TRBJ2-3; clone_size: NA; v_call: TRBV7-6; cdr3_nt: TGTGCCAGCAGCTTAGCGACAAGCGCCATTGATACGCAGTATTTT; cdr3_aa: CASSLATSAIDTQYF
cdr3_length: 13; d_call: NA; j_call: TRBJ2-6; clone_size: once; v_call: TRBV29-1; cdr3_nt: TGCAGCGCCGGAGTTTCTGGGGCCAACGTCCTGACTTTC; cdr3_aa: CSAGVSGANVLTF
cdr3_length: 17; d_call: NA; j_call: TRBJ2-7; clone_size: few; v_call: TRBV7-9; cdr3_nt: TGTGCCAGCAGCTTATTGATGGGATCAGGAAGAGTCTACGAGCAGTACTTC; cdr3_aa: CASSLLMGSGRVYEQYF